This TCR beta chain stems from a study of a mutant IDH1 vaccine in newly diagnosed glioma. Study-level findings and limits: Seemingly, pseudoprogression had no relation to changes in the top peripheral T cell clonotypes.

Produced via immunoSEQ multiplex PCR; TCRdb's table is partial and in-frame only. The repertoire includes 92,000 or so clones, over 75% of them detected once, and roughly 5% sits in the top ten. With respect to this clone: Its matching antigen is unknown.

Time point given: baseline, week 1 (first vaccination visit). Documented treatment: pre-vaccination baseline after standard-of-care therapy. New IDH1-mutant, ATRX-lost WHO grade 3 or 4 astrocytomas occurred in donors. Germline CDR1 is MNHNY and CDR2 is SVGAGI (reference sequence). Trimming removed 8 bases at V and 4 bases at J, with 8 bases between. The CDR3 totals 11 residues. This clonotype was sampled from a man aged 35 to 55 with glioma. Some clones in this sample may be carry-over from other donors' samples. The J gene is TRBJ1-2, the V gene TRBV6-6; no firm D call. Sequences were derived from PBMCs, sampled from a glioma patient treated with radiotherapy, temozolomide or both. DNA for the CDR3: TGTGCCAGCGCGGCGTCCTATGGCTACACCTTC. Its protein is CASAASYGYTF.